The sequence of this T cell receptor (beta chain) was determined in a study of shared clonotypes between healthy human individuals. On this clone itself: Its antigen is currently unknown.

General study points: Generally, naive subsets came out with larger estimated richness than memory subsets.

This CDR3 spans 17 amino acids. V lost 5 bases, J lost 7 bases, and 24 bases lay in between. CDR1 and CDR2 from the germline V gene are LNHDA and SQIVND (reference sequence). An assay was performed, and its level was deep. Method: immunoSEQ multiplex PCR; TCRdb's copy keeps in-frame clones and lacks some. The data show 2 million to 3 million clones, with over 85% seen just once and about 0.34% held by the top ten. The sample consisted of naive CD4+ T cells from PBMCs. Subset noted: CD45RA+ positively selected. The chain has TRBV19 and TRBJ2-1; TRBD1 is a possible D gene (5 bases). The TCR originated in a man aged 18 to 29 in good health. Some clones in this sample may be carry-over from other donors' samples. For the CDR3, the DNA is TGTGCCAGTAGTTACGTAACCGGACATGAGAGGTTGAATGAGCAGTTCTTC. The encoded protein is CASSYVTGHERLNEQFF.